The T cell receptor (beta chain) under discussion was sequenced for a study of patients and donors after allogeneic stem cell transplantation. This clonotype was recorded at least ten times. The CDR3 covers 13 residues. CDR1 and CDR2 (germline): MNHEY, SMNVEV (reference sequence). The V end lost 3 bases, the J end lost 4 bases, and 8 bases lay between the germline ends. Using its own MiXCR run on the RT-PCR reads, TCRdb lists one record per CDR3 protein. The sample yields about 40,000 distinct CDR3 sequences, 25% to 35% seen once. The V and J genes are TRBV27 and TRBJ2-3; D call uncertain. Sequenced input: blood, either unsorted or a sorted T cell fraction (not recorded which). The receptor was derived from a human donor who was either an allogeneic HSCT recipient or a stem cell or donor lymphocyte infusion donor (not recorded which). It is not recorded whose cells these are; they may come from a transplant donor. CDR3 DNA sequence: TGTGCCAGCAGTTTTGTATATTCAGATACGCAGTATTTT. It translates to CASSFVYSDTQYF.